This TCR beta chain was captured in a study of Ad26.COV2.S vaccination and SARS-CoV-2 variants. Study in general: Recipients of Ad26.COV2.S got it intramuscularly, once or twice 56 days apart.

Profiled with immunoSEQ multiplex PCR; TCRdb holds only in-frame clones, not every one. The table has around 300,000 clones, about 87% seen once; the top ten hold 6.4%. Trimming pared 0 bases from V and 3 bases from J, leaving 12 bases between. The CDR3 sequence is 16 residues long. The germline CDR1 and CDR2 sequences are SNHLY and FYNNEI. Treatment indicated: roughly 19 received Ad26.COV2.S at low or high dose, single or two shots; 5 received placebo; per-sample allocation not given. Day 63 after the first vaccine or placebo injection was the time point for sampling. Overall study results and limits: Vaccinees showed greater spike-specific TCR breadth than placebo recipients.

For this clone: Its cognate antigen is unknown.

This TCR came from a person between 18 and 59 years old who received the Ad26.COV2.S COVID-19 vaccine or a placebo. Here the sequenced sample was peripheral blood, taken in a trial of Ad26.COV2.S vaccine versus placebo. The chain carries TRBV2 and TRBJ2-1; D unresolved. The CDR3 bases are TGTGCCAGCAGTGAAGCGTCCAGGACCCTCTACAATGAGCAGTTCTTC. Its translation: CASSEASRTLYNEQFF. The full variable domain, completed using reference TRBV2 and TRBJ2-1, is EPEVTQTPSHQVTQMGQEVILRCVPISNHLYFYWYRQILGQKVEFLVSFYNNEISEKSEIFDDQFSVERPDGSNFTLKIRSTKLEDSAMYFCASSEASRTLYNEQFFGPGTRLTVL.